The source of this TCR beta chain is a study of cytomegalovirus exposure and HLA in healthy donors. The PCR was carried out with 60 Vbeta primers and 13 Jbeta primers. Original handling: Among the unique TCR beta chains that a later analysis counted, 80 million to 100 million in all, about 12 million were shared. Generated by immunoSEQ multiplex PCR, the TCRdb table keeps only in-frame clones and is missing some. The D gene and trimming were derived from the DNA, and the V and J assignments and clone size from that table. This sample has 79,000 or so clones; under 85% occur once, and the top ten carry roughly 15%. This clone is a singleton in its sample. The antigen is not known. Study-wide findings and caveats: Later genetic work tied a missense DCLRE1C variant to beta-chain V and J trimming. In an earlier analysis, in 540 or so donors, most V segments appeared productive either ~87% or ~30% of the time. What TCR beta sequences reportedly achieved was accurate prediction of HLA-A and HLA-B alleles in most subjects.

In germline, CDR1 is SGHTA, CDR2 FQGNSA. V lost 4 bases to trimming and J lost 12 bases, with 21 bases between them. The length of the CDR3 is 14 residues. The rearrangement links TRBV7-2 to TRBJ1-1, with D possibly TRBD1 on 5 matching bases. The specimen was PBMCs. This clonotype was sampled from a woman aged 40 to 50 in good health and CMV-seropositive. The CDR3 loop reads CASSSQRAGAITFF. CDR3 sequence (DNA): TGTGCCAGCAGCTCCCAGAGAGCTGGGGCGATAACTTTCTTT.